These 3 T cell receptor beta chains came from one sample sequenced in a study of OX40 agonist ivuxolimab in advanced cancers. Produced via immunoSEQ multiplex PCR; TCRdb's table is partial and in-frame only. Among around 89,000 clones, approximately 90% were seen once, and the ten largest hold roughly 0.64%. This sample comprised CD4+ or CD8+ T cells sorted from blood, obtained in a trial of the OX40 agonist ivuxolimab. The receptors come from an adult with an advanced solid tumor such as melanoma, head and neck, liver or kidney cancer.

The chain is built from TRBV4-1 and TRBJ1-1; TRBD1 might be the D (6 bases). This CDR3 is 15 amino acids long. V was clipped by 0 bases and J by 11 bases, with 19 bases between them. Germline CDR1 and CDR2: MGHRA and YSYEKL. The CDR3 loop reads CASSQDVLTSQGAFF. CDR3 nucleotides: TGCGCCAGCAGCCAAGATGTTTTAACGAGCCAGGGGGCTTTCTTT.

The J gene is TRBJ2-5, the V gene TRBV19, with D possibly being TRBD1 (6 bases). The germline gives CDR1 LNHDA, CDR2 SQIVND (reference sequence). This CDR3 spans 15 amino acids. V was shortened by 7 bases and J by 2 bases, with 17 bases between the two germline ends. CDR3: CASTEGRQVQETQYF. The CDR3 bases are TGTGCCAGTACCGAAGGGAGACAGGTACAAGAGACCCAGTACTTC.

Of note for this clone: The junction does not match germline at one end; this may be a read error. The chain uses TRBV6-6 and TRBJ2-5; D uncertain. The CDR3 is 15 residues long. Germline V gene lookup returns CDR1 MNHNY and CDR2 SVGAGI (reference sequence). CDR3 amino acids: CASSHSRTAQETQYF. CDR3 sequence (DNA): TGTGCCAGCAGTCACTCTCGGACGGCCCAAGAGACCCAGTACTTC.